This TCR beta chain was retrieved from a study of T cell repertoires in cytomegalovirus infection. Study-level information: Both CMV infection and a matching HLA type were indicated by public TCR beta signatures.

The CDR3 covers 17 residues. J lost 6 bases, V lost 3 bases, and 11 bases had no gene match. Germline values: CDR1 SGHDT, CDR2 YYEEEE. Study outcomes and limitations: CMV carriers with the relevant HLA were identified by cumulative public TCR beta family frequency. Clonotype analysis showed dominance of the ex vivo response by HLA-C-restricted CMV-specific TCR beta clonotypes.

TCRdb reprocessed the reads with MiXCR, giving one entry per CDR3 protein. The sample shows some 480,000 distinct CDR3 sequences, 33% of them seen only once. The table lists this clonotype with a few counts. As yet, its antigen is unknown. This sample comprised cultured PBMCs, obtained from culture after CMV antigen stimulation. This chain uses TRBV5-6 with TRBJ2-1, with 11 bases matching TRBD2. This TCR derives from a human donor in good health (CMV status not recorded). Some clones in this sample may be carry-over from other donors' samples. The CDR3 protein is CASSSGTSGLKGNEQFF. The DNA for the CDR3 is TGTGCCAGCAGCTCTGGGACTAGCGGCCTTAAGGGCAATGAGCAGTTCTTC.